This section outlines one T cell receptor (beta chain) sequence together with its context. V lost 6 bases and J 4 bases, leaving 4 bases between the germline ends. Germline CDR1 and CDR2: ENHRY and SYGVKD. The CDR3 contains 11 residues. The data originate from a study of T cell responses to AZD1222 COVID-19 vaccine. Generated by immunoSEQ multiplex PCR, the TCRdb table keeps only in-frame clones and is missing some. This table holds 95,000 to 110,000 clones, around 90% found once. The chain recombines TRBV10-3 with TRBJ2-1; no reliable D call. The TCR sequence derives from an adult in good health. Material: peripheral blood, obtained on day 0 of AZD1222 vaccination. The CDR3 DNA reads TGTGCCATCAGGGATTACAATGAGCAGTTCTTC. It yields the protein CAIRDYNEQFF.